The T cell receptor beta chain under discussion was sequenced for a study of T cell responses to AZD1222 COVID-19 vaccine. Study-level results: At baseline, just five to seven AZD1222 recipients tested seropositive. Nearly half of spike-specific TCRs reportedly go after variant regions that carry no mutations. Spike-spanning, vaccine-associated CD4 TCRs were dominant at 160-218 and 743-854. Possibly, clonal diversity was underestimated; donors were largely white British and included more females.

Worth noting for this clone: What it recognizes is unknown.

V lost 6 bases and J lost 8, with 26 bases in between. Per the germline V gene, CDR1 is SGHAT and CDR2 is FQNNGV. The CDR3 has 17 amino acids. The assay was immunoSEQ multiplex PCR, and TCRdb's table has in-frame clones only and misses some. The table shows 150,000 to 250,000 clones, with about nine tenths occurring only once. This TCR was recovered from an adult who received the AZD1222 COVID-19 vaccine. The sequencing here drew on peripheral blood, taken 28 days after the second AZD1222 dose. The chain recombines TRBV11-2 with TRBJ2-1, with D unresolved. The CDR3 spells CASRSTRASPSSHEQFF. The CDR3 DNA follows: TGTGCCAGCAGATCAACCCGGGCCTCTCCGTCGAGCCATGAGCAGTTCTTC.